These 8 T cell receptor beta chains originate from one sample sequenced in a study of spatial heterogeneity in lung cancer. Time point defined: blood at routine non-recurrence follow-up after resection. The sequenced material consisted of unsorted whole RNA from tumor, nontumor lung or frozen PBMC. Each CDR3 protein gets one entry after TCRdb re-called the 5' RACE reads with MiXCR. Among more than 95,000 distinct CDR3 sequences listed, approximately 12% were seen once. The specimen was PBMCs, collected at follow-up. The receptors stem from a male donor with early-stage non-small cell lung cancer.

This chain links TRBV12-3 or TRBV12-4 with TRBJ2-7; 8 bases agree with TRBD1. The CDR3 totals 15 residues. The J segment lost 4 bases and the V segment lost 7 bases, leaving 12 bases of the junction unmatched. The CDR3 bases are TGTGCCAGCATGAGTTGGGAGACAGGGGTTTACGAGCAGTACTTC. Protein: CASMSWETGVYEQYF.

This clonotype was counted ten times or more. CDR3 loop: CASSLIASEQYF. CDR3 nucleotides: TGTGCCAGCAGTTTAATAGCAAGCGAGCAGTACTTC. The V call is TRBV28, the J call TRBJ2-7; D remains ambiguous. The germline V gene encodes CDR1 MDHEN and CDR2 SYDVKM. Trimming took off 2 bases at V and 6 bases at J, with 8 bases between the two ends. The CDR3 extends over 12 amino acids.

This clonotype was seen ten or more times. The CDR3 loop is CASSLSFLGEPGQETQYF. The CDR3 DNA reads TGTGCCAGCAGCTTATCGTTCCTTGGGGAACCGGGCCAAGAGACCCAGTACTTC. The chain recombines TRBV7-8 with TRBJ2-5, with unresolved D. CDR3 length: 18 amino acids. Germline CDR1 reads SGHVS; CDR2 reads FQNEAQ. Trimming shortened V by 2 bases and J by 1 base, and 20 bases separated the two germline ends.

This clonotype was recorded many times. J is TRBJ2-5 and V is TRBV7-2; 9 bases match TRBD2. This CDR3 is 16 amino acids long. V lost 2 bases to trimming and J lost 4 bases; unmatched junction nucleotides: 8. The germline V gene encodes CDR1 SGHTA and CDR2 FQGNSA. The CDR3 bases are TGTGCCAGCAGCTTAAGAGGCGGGGGGGCCCTAGAGACCCAGTACTTC. Protein: CASSLRGGGALETQYF.

The chain joins TRBV10-3 to TRBJ2-7; TRBD1 matches at 9 bases. Germline assignment: CDR1 ENHRY and CDR2 SYGVKD. CDR3 size: 15 residues. V dropped 3 bases and J dropped 3; count of bases not matched to a gene: 6. This CDR3 reads CAISDVGQGDYEQYF. Written as DNA, the CDR3 is TGTGCCATCAGTGATGTGGGACAGGGCGACTACGAGCAGTACTTC.

Only a few counts were recorded for this clonotype. The J gene is TRBJ2-3, the V gene TRBV12-5, with 8 bases lining up with TRBD1. V trimming: 7 bases; J trimming: 3 bases; junction bases outside the gene matches: 6. Germline loops: CDR1 LGHNT, CDR2 FRNRAP. The CDR3 extends over 14 amino acids. This CDR3 is CASAIGQGTDTQYF. CDR3 nucleotides: TGTGCTAGTGCCATCGGACAGGGTACAGATACGCAGTATTTT.

This clonotype was counted a few times. The V gene is TRBV7-9, the J gene TRBJ2-7; D may be TRBD2 (5 bases). Germline CDR1 is SEHNR and CDR2 is FQNEAQ (reference sequence). Trimming removed 0 bases from V and 4 bases from J, with 13 bases in between. The CDR3 is 15 amino acids. The DNA for the CDR3 is TGTGCCAGCAGCTTAGCCGGGATCCTTGTTTACGAGCAGTACTTC. Its protein product is CASSLAGILVYEQYF.

This clonotype has only a few counts. This chain joins TRBV5-1 and TRBJ2-7; 7 nucleotides agree with TRBD2. Germline loops: CDR1 SGHRS, CDR2 YFSETQ. This CDR3 contains 14 residues. V lost 0 bases and J lost 0; bases outside the gene matches: 0. The CDR3 nucleotides are TGCGCCAGCAGCTTGGGACTAGCCTCCTACGAGCAGTACTTC. It codes for CASSLGLASYEQYF. Drawing the rest from reference TRBV5-1 and TRBJ2-7, the complete variable domain is KAGVTQTPRYLIKTRGQQVTLSCSPISGHRSVSWYQQTPGQGLQFLFEYFSETQRNKGNFPGRFSGRQFSNSRSEMNVSTLELGDSALYLCASSLGLASYEQYFGPGTRLTVT.